This TCR beta chain was obtained from a study of post-analysis software for immune sequencing data (dated by TCRdb to about 2015). About the investigation overall: Disease courses on record covered relapsing-remitting, secondary progressive and progressive-relapsing multiple sclerosis, though some patients had no subtype annotation. A subset of samples was prepared in parallel using single-end sample barcoding, then pooled and co-amplified after Illumina adapter ligation. Patient repertoires were compared against ten to eleven previously published healthy control repertoires from donors aged about 6 to 26 years.

On the study overall, not on this receptor specifically: Significantly higher frequencies in patients than in controls were found for roughly 5 TRBV segments, including TRBV5-6, TRBV5-1 and TRBV20-1. When samples were clustered directly using the F measure, samples prepared in the same batch co-clustered strongly, which prompted a batch-effect correction. The control group was slightly older than the multiple sclerosis patient group. Multiple sclerosis patients had significantly lower normalized Chao1 diversity than controls, a result that suggests substantial peripheral T-cell clonal expansion.

On this clonotype itself: The specificity of this receptor is unknown. No quality values exist for individual bases; no much larger clone is one base distant.

Receptors were amplified or captured by PCR. Sequencing was carried out with an Illumina HiSeq 2500. To reduce PCR and sequencing biases, unique molecular identifiers were incorporated into the TCR beta cDNA libraries. About 500,000 cDNA molecules were obtained for every 1 to 10 million input T cells, so each molecule roughly corresponded to one T cell. The patient libraries were prepared and sequenced with the same protocol used for the earlier healthy control dataset. Within a given batch, samples were prepared together, multiplexed and sequenced on the same HiSeq lane. As for the authors' bioinformatics: MIGEC handled the raw barcoded reads, throwing out single-read molecular identifier groups before consensus assembly and CDR3 extraction. Clonotype tables were post-analysed with VDJtools, normalizing diversity by down-sampling all datasets to the smallest sample size. Repertoire overlap clustering matched CDR3 amino acid but not nucleotide sequences to correct batch-related cross-sample contamination. The public reads were reanalyzed by TCRdb: fastp trimming at Q25, MiXCR alignment, in-frame beta chains only. Rows with a matching CDR3 protein are joined into one entry that keeps the most common DNA and genes. The V and J calls here are based on TCRdb, not the publication. Present in this sample are 650,000 to 850,000 distinct CDR3 sequences, 46% of which were seen just once. In total, the top ten clones hold over 4.5% of the sample.

TCR beta repertoires were profiled from peripheral blood of over 10 young patients with multiple sclerosis to demonstrate the VDJtools post-analysis software. The patients with multiple sclerosis were children and adolescents between about 6 and 16 years of age. V trim: 0 bases; J trim: 8 bases; unmatched bases: 13. Its CDR3 holds 17 amino acids, cysteine through phenylalanine. The sequence is cut down to CDR3 DNA, 51 bases in frame from base 1. Reading the germline V gene gives CDR1 SGDLS and CDR2 YYNGEE. The sequence links TRBV9 to TRBJ2-3; TRBD2 aligns with 9 central bases. This TCR came from a girl aged 10 to 17 with multiple sclerosis. The sequenced material came from blood. The CDR3 has the sequence CASSVGAVGLADTTQYF. The bases are TGTGCCAGCAGCGTAGGGGCGGTGGGACTAGCTGACACTACGCAGTATTTT.